This T cell receptor (beta chain) appears in the sequencing data of a study of identical twins. TCRdb itself ran the 5' RACE reads through MiXCR, one entry per CDR3 protein. Seen here are hundreds of thousands of distinct CDR3 sequences, approximately 8.5% observed once, and the top ten hold over 2%. Trimming pared 4 bases from V and 10 bases from J, leaving 23 bases between. This CDR3 is 16 amino acids long. Germline CDR1 and CDR2: MNHEY and SVGEGT. These records were also assigned to another study, of yellow fever vaccine responses in identical twins. That source adds: Reportedly, the T cell response mounted by twins to vaccine seemed partly convergent, partly personalized.

This clonotype originated in a young woman in good health. Sequencing was done on a sample of memory (CD45RO+) T cells sorted from blood. This chain connects TRBV6-2 or TRBV6-3 to TRBJ2-1; D possibly uses TRBD1 or TRBD2 (5 bases each). CDR3 nucleotide sequence: TGTGCCAGCAGTTCACTTCTTAGGACCTCCGGGGACGAGCAGTTCTTC. As protein: CASSSLLRTSGDEQFF.